A selection of T cell receptor beta chains follows, all from one sample in a study of blood T cell repertoires in COVID-19. TCRdb keeps only in-frame clones here, not all; method: immunoSEQ multiplex PCR. The sample has some 250,000 clones, around 86% seen once. The sample taken for sequencing was peripheral blood. The receptors were sampled from a man aged 25 to 45 who had recovered from COVID-19. The CDR3 runs from the conserved cysteine through the conserved F or W. D genes are given only for firm matches. The size field is filled for only some rows; it gives once, few, many or a size class.

d_call | j_call | clone_size | v_call | cdr3_aa | cdr3_nt
. | TRBJ1-5 | . | TRBV27 | CASSPQGFYSNQPQHF | TGTGCCAGCAGTCCGCAGGGTTTCTATAGCAATCAGCCCCAGCATTTT
TRBD1 | TRBJ1-2 | . | TRBV9 | CASTLSEGAYGYTF | TGTGCCAGCACCCTATCGGAGGGGGCCTATGGCTACACCTTC
TRBD1 | TRBJ1-1 | . | TRBV11-2 | CASRRQGEAFF | TGTGCCAGCAGACGACAGGGGGAAGCTTTCTTT
. | TRBJ2-5 | . | TRBV6-6 | CASSRGEETQYF | TGTGCCAGCTCCAGGGGGGAAGAGACCCAGTACTTC
. | TRBJ2-1 | . | TRBV27 | CASRGRYEQFF | TGTGCCAGCAGGGGGAGATACGAGCAGTTCTTC
. | TRBJ2-3 | . | TRBV4-3 | CASSQGSGVRTDTQYF | TGCGCCAGCAGCCAAGGATCAGGGGTTCGCACAGATACGCAGTATTTT
TRBD1 | TRBJ2-1 | . | TRBV6-5 | CASEMGTDYNEQFF | TGTGCCAGCGAGATGGGGACAGACTACAATGAGCAGTTCTTC
. | TRBJ2-6 | . | TRBV5-1 | CASDIGIASSGANVLTF | TGCGCCAGCGACATAGGCATCGCGAGCTCTGGGGCCAACGTCCTGACTTTC
. | TRBJ1-2 | . | TRBV4-1 | CASSPLLAGGAYGYTF | TGCGCCAGCAGCCCTTTACTGGCGGGGGGGGCCTATGGCTACACCTTC
TRBD1 | TRBJ2-1 | few | TRBV7-2 | CASSALGQGYNEQFF | TGTGCCAGCAGCGCCTTGGGACAGGGGTATAATGAGCAGTTCTTC
. | TRBJ2-3 | . | TRBV12-3/TRBV12-4 | CASSLTSTDTQYF | TGTGCCAGCAGTTTAACTAGCACAGATACGCAGTATTTT
. | TRBJ2-7 | few | TRBV4-1 | CASSQDWIAGYEQYF | TGCGCCAGCAGCCAAGATTGGATAGCTGGCTACGAGCAGTACTTC
. | TRBJ2-7 | . | TRBV5-4 | CASSLRGSYEQYF | TGTGCCAGCAGCTTGAGGGGCTCCTACGAGCAGTACTTC
. | TRBJ1-5 | . | TRBV5-6 | CASSLSLPRDSNQPQHF | TGTGCCAGCAGCTTGTCTTTGCCTCGGGATAGCAATCAGCCCCAGCATTTT
. | TRBJ1-5 | . | TRBV19 | CASRLREANQPQHF | TGTGCCAGTAGACTCAGGGAGGCCAATCAGCCCCAGCATTTT
. | TRBJ2-7 | . | TRBV11-3 | CATDSPGQDTAEQYF | TGTGCCACGGATAGCCCGGGACAAGATACTGCCGAGCAGTACTTC
. | TRBJ1-2 | . | TRBV15 | CATSRGGGEGYGYTF | TGTGCCACCAGCAGAGGAGGAGGGGAGGGCTATGGCTACACCTTC
TRBD1 | TRBJ2-3 | . | TRBV6-5 | CASTKGARDTQYF | TGTGCCAGCACCAAGGGGGCTCGAGATACGCAGTATTTT
. | TRBJ1-5 | . | TRBV19 | CASSIGAPWDQPQHF | TGTGCCAGTAGTATAGGGGCCCCCTGGGATCAGCCCCAGCATTTT
TRBD1 | TRBJ1-2 | . | TRBV10-3 | CAISDDRGPYGVGYTF | TGTGCCATCAGTGATGACAGGGGCCCATACGGAGTTGGCTACACCTTC
TRBD1 | TRBJ1-1 | . | TRBV5-8 | CASSSGTGRTEAFF | TGTGCCAGCAGCTCCGGGACAGGGCGCACTGAAGCTTTCTTT
. | TRBJ2-7 | . | TRBV18 | CASSPELTYEQYF | TGTGCCAGCTCACCTGAGCTAACCTACGAGCAGTACTTC
. | TRBJ2-5 | once | TRBV19 | CASSITPGGETQYF | TGTGCCAGTAGTATCACCCCAGGAGGGGAGACCCAGTACTTC
TRBD1 | TRBJ2-2 | . | TRBV2 | CARSTGGQNTGELFF | TGTGCCAGATCCACAGGGGGCCAAAACACCGGGGAGCTGTTTTTT
TRBD1 | TRBJ1-2 | . | TRBV7-8 | CATRQGGGYTF | TGTGCCACCCGACAGGGTGGCGGCTACACCTTC
. | TRBJ1-1 | . | TRBV30 | CASRAMAEAFF | TGTGCCTCCCGCGCCATGGCTGAAGCTTTCTTT
. | TRBJ1-1 | . | TRBV5-4 | CASRTELNTEAFF | TGTGCCAGCAGAACAGAATTAAACACTGAAGCTTTCTTT
TRBD2 | TRBJ2-2 | few | TRBV20-1 | CSASALAGINTGELFF | TGCAGTGCTAGTGCACTAGCGGGGATTAACACCGGGGAGCTGTTTTTT
TRBD1 | TRBJ2-7 | . | TRBV6-5 | CASLTIRQGRDEQYF | TGTGCCAGCCTCACCATAAGACAGGGCAGGGACGAGCAGTACTTC
. | TRBJ2-3 | . | TRBV7-2 | CASSLSPARVGDTQYF | TGTGCCAGCAGCTTATCCCCCGCCAGGGTAGGAGATACGCAGTATTTT
. | TRBJ1-2 | . | TRBV6-6 | CASSYGGNENYGYTF | TGTGCCAGCAGTTACGGGGGGAACGAGAACTATGGCTACACCTTC
. | TRBJ1-1 | . | TRBV5-5 | CASSLVGGNTEAFF | TGTGCCAGCAGCTTGGTGGGGGGAAACACTGAAGCTTTCTTT
. | TRBJ1-4 | . | TRBV2 | CAGTGQREKLFF | TGTGCCGGAACAGGACAGAGAGAAAAACTGTTTTTT
. | TRBJ2-7 | . | TRBV12-3/TRBV12-4 | CASSPPEGYEQYF | TGTGCCAGCAGCCCCCCAGAGGGTTACGAGCAGTACTTC
TRBD2 | TRBJ2-3 | once | TRBV11-2 | CASAKGTSGGAWDTQYF | TGTGCCAGCGCTAAGGGGACTAGCGGGGGGGCATGGGATACGCAGTATTTT
. | TRBJ1-3 | . | TRBV6-6 | CASSYRTHSGNTIYF | TGTGCCAGCAGTTACAGGACACACTCTGGAAACACCATATATTTT
TRBD2 | TRBJ2-3 | once | TRBV7-9 | CASSPWGLAGGTDTQYF | TGTGCCAGCAGCCCCTGGGGTCTAGCGGGGGGGACAGATACGCAGTATTTT
. | TRBJ1-4 | . | TRBV7-2 | CASSTYKGRGEKLFF | TGTGCCAGCAGCACGTACAAGGGGAGGGGTGAAAAACTGTTTTTT
TRBD1 | TRBJ1-3 | . | TRBV9 | CASSADRVPGNTIYF | TGTGCCAGCAGCGCCGACAGGGTTCCAGGAAACACCATATATTTT
. | TRBJ2-2 | once | TRBV7-7 | CASRPRGIGELFF | TGTGCCAGCAGGCCAAGAGGGATCGGGGAGCTGTTTTTT
TRBD1 | TRBJ1-4 | . | TRBV12-5 | CASGWIPGQGNEKLFF | TGTGCTAGTGGTTGGATTCCGGGACAGGGTAATGAAAAACTGTTTTTT
. | TRBJ1-5 | once | TRBV7-6 | CASSRSGQYNQPQHF | TGTGCCAGCAGCCGGTCCGGACAGTATAATCAGCCCCAGCATTTT
. | TRBJ2-1 | . | TRBV10-2 | CASSDYRTKYNEQFF | TGCGCCAGCAGTGACTATCGTACCAAGTACAATGAGCAGTTCTTC
TRBD1 | TRBJ1-5 | . | TRBV24-1 | CATSDFQDRNNQPQHF | TGTGCCACCAGTGATTTCCAGGACAGGAACAATCAGCCCCAGCATTTT
. | TRBJ1-5 | . | TRBV5-1 | CASSSEGYSNQPQHF | TGCGCCAGCAGCTCCGAGGGTTATAGCAATCAGCCCCAGCATTTT
TRBD1 | TRBJ2-7 | . | TRBV6-1 | CASSDGTGPYEQYF | TGTGCCAGCAGTGACGGGACAGGGCCCTACGAGCAGTACTTC
. | TRBJ2-1 | . | TRBV11-3 | CASSAPGTLYNEQFF | TGTGCCAGCAGCGCCCCCGGGACTTTGTACAATGAGCAGTTCTTC
TRBD1 | TRBJ1-5 | . | TRBV19 | CASSMGTGGNQPQHF | TGTGCCAGTAGTATGGGGACAGGGGGCAATCAGCCCCAGCATTTT
TRBD1 | TRBJ1-2 | once | TRBV5-1 | CASSDRQGGYGYTF | TGCGCCAGCAGCGATCGACAGGGAGGCTATGGCTACACCTTC
. | TRBJ2-1 | . | TRBV3-1/TRBV3-2 | CASTKGEGAYNEQFF | TGTGCCAGCACCAAGGGGGAGGGGGCCTACAATGAGCAGTTCTTC
. | TRBJ2-2 | . | TRBV5-1 | CASSYPLEGGPVTGELFF | TGCGCCAGCAGCTACCCCTTAGAGGGGGGGCCGGTCACCGGGGAGCTGTTTTTT
TRBD2 | TRBJ2-1 | . | TRBV5-1 | CASSKLAKTTHNEQFF | TGCGCCAGCAGCAAACTAGCGAAGACAACCCATAATGAGCAGTTCTTC
. | TRBJ2-7 | . | TRBV5-1 | CASSSLEGNYEQYF | TGCGCCAGCAGCTCCTTAGAGGGTAACTACGAGCAGTACTTC
. | TRBJ1-4 | . | TRBV7-9 | CASSLPPDEKLFF | TGTGCCAGCAGCTTACCCCCGGATGAAAAACTGTTTTTT
TRBD2 | TRBJ2-3 | . | TRBV7-2 | CASSSTSGGIDTQYF | TGTGCCAGCAGCTCAACTAGCGGGGGGATAGATACGCAGTATTTT
. | TRBJ1-5 | . | TRBV29-1 | CSVRDGNQPQHF | TGCAGCGTCAGGGATGGCAATCAGCCCCAGCATTTT
. | TRBJ1-5 | . | TRBV6-2/TRBV6-3 | CASSFRHLSNQPQHF | TGTGCCAGCAGTTTCAGGCATCTTAGCAATCAGCCCCAGCATTTT
TRBD2 | TRBJ2-6 | . | TRBV4-2 | CASSQDLVAGVPSGANVLTF | TGTGCCAGCAGCCAAGATCTAGTAGCGGGGGTTCCCTCTGGGGCCAACGTCCTGACTTTC
. | TRBJ2-7 | . | TRBV6-6 | CASSYDFSSYEQYF | TGTGCCAGCAGTTACGACTTTTCCTCCTACGAGCAGTACTTC